This T cell receptor beta chain was captured by sequencing in a study of human T cells and chemical hapten exposure. TCRdb redid the calling of the RACE reads with MiXCR, one entry per CDR3 protein. The data show 110,000 or so distinct CDR3 sequences, approximately 36% seen once. General study points: Expanded TCRs grouped into significantly more large CDR3 similarity clusters than controls produced. TCRs above 1 in 1000 frequency stayed constant with DPC sensitization.

Only a few counts were recorded for this clonotype. What it binds is unknown. Per germline, CDR1 DFQATT and CDR2 SNEGSKA (reference sequence). V was clipped by 7 bases and J by 1 base, with 7 bases between them. The CDR3 has 11 amino acids. Time point given: patch test 3, about 24 weeks after DPC sensitization. Treatment noted: therapeutic diphenylcyclopropenone sensitization with weekly scalp DPC. The chain combines TRBV20-1 with TRBJ1-1, with D possibly TRBD1 on 5 matching bases. The source of this sequence is a man aged 35 to 55 with alopecia areata. Some clones in this sample may be carry-over from other donors' samples. The sequenced sample was whole blood, obtained in connection with sensitization to the hapten diphenylcyclopropenone (DPC). The CDR3 bases are TGCAGTGTGGGGGGGAACACTGAAGCTTTCTTT. Amino acid sequence: CSVGGNTEAFF.